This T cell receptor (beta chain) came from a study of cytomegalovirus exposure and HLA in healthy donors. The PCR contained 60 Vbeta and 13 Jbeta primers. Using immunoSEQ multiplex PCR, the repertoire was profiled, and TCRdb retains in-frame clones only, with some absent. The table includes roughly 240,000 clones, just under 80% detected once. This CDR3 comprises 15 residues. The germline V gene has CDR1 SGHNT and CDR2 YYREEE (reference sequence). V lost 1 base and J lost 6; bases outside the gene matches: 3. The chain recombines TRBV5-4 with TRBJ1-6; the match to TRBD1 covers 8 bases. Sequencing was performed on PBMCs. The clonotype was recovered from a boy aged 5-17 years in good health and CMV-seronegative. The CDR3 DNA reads TGTGCCAGCAGCTTGCAGGGGGCGCGTAATTCACCCCTCCACTTT. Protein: CASSLQGARNSPLHF.